Each of the 4 T cell receptor beta chains below was sequenced from the same sample in a study of cytomegalovirus exposure and HLA in healthy donors. A multiplex PCR was run with 60 Vbeta primers and 13 Jbeta primers. Assay: immunoSEQ multiplex PCR; the TCRdb copy retains only in-frame clones and omits some. The sample consists of about 150,000 clones, under 85% of them appearing once. The source material was PBMCs. These receptors came from a man aged 18 to 29 in good health and CMV-seronegative.

This chain links TRBV5-1 with TRBJ2-2, with 10 bases lining up with TRBD2. Germline CDR1 is SGHRS and CDR2 is YFSETQ. CDR3 length: 18 amino acids. J gave up 3 bases and V 3 bases, and 11 bases lay outside the gene matches. CDR3 coding DNA: TGCGCCAGCAGCTGGAGGGCTAGCGGGGGCCTAGACACCGGGGAGCTGTTTTTT. This translates into CASSWRASGGLDTGELFF. The variable domain in full, completed from reference TRBV5-1 and TRBJ2-2, reads KAGVTQTPRYLIKTRGQQVTLSCSPISGHRSVSWYQQTPGQGLQFLFEYFSETQRNKGNFPGRFSGRQFSNSRSEMNVSTLELGDSALYLCASSWRASGGLDTGELFFGEGSRLTVL.

The chain employs TRBV9 and TRBJ2-1, with 13 bases identical to TRBD2. This CDR3 has 19 amino acids. Trimming cost V 4 bases and J 0 bases; bases outside gene matches: 10. Germline V CDR1 and CDR2: SGDLS, YYNGEE. The CDR3 nucleotides are TGTGCCAGCAGCCCAACATGGGGGACTAGCGGGGTCTCCTACAATGAGCAGTTCTTC. Residues: CASSPTWGTSGVSYNEQFF.

CDR3 residues: CASSPAGVGGEQYF. As DNA, the CDR3 is TGTGCCAGCAGCCCTGCGGGAGTCGGAGGCGAGCAGTACTTC. V usage is TRBV7-9 and J usage is TRBJ2-7, with TRBD2 identical over 7 bases. V lost 5 bases and J lost 6; bases outside the gene matches: 10. Germline V gene sequence: CDR1 SEHNR, CDR2 FQNEAQ (reference sequence). The CDR3 loop spans 14 amino acids.

This clone was observed once. V and J are TRBV28 and TRBJ1-1; D remains ambiguous. Deletions cut 2 bases from V and 3 bases from J, with 4 bases between. Germline V gene sequence: CDR1 MDHEN, CDR2 SYDVKM. The CDR3 consists of 12 residues. CDR3 in DNA: TGTGCCAGCAGTTTAGAGTACACTGAAGCTTTCTTT. Amino acids: CASSLEYTEAFF. The full variable domain, in which reference TRBV28 and TRBJ1-1 provide the parts outside the CDR3, is DVKVTQSSRYLVKRTGEKVFLECVQDMDHENMFWYRQDPGLGLRLIYFSYDVKMKEKGDIPEGYSVSREKKERFSLILESASTNQTSMYLCASSLEYTEAFFGQGTRLTVV.